This T cell receptor (beta chain) was identified during a study of shared T cell receptors in the human thymus. This clone showed up just once. The protocol was immunoSEQ multiplex PCR, while the TCRdb copy is restricted to in-frame clones and leaves out a portion. The repertoire holds over 450,000 clones, with 75% to 80% as singletons. These records were also assigned to another study, of human thymus T cells. This second report adds: The people who donated were healthy Finnish babies having corrective surgery for congenital heart defects. Usage of V and J genes appeared biased in thymic and blood repertoires.

The specimen was thymocytes. This receptor was obtained from a boy under two years old with a congenital heart defect.

The CDR3 is CASSPLGGDPGANVLTF. CDR3 sequence (DNA): TGTGCCAGCAGCCCTCTCGGAGGGGATCCAGGGGCCAACGTCCTGACTTTC. The chain carries TRBV11-2 and TRBJ2-6; D might be TRBD2 (6 bases). The CDR3 is made up of 17 amino acids. CDR1 is SGHAT, CDR2 FQNNGV, per germline. Trimming shortened V by 5 bases and J by 4 bases, and 18 bases separated the two germline ends.